Following are 16 T cell receptor beta chains from one sample sequenced in a study of Graves' ophthalmopathy and Graves' hyperthyroidism. The study amplified TCR beta CDR3 regions using RNA transcripts. RT-PCR in the first round used HTBI primers; a second-round multiplex PCR followed. One entry per CDR3 protein results from TCRdb running MiXCR on the multiplex PCR reads. The data hold 500,000 to 700,000 distinct CDR3 sequences, with less than 45% observed a single time. Sequenced: peripheral blood or thyroid tissue (not recorded which). The receptors were gathered from an adult man with Graves' hyperthyroidism.

This clonotype was detected ten times or more. V is TRBV19 and J is TRBJ1-5; D remains ambiguous. This CDR3 comprises 15 residues. Germline CDR1 and CDR2: LNHDA and SQIVND (reference sequence). V lost 6 bases, J lost 0 bases, and 12 bases lay in between. The DNA for the CDR3 is TGTGCCAGTAGCCCCACAAGAAATAGCAATCAGCCCCAGCATTTT. Protein: CASSPTRNSNQPQHF.

The gene calls are TRBV7-9 and TRBJ1-4; 7 bases are a match to TRBD1. Germline-derived CDR1 and CDR2 are SEHNR and FQNEAQ (reference sequence). V trimming: 2 bases; J trimming: 4 bases; junction bases outside the gene matches: 4. This CDR3 has 15 residues. The CDR3 sequence is CASSLWAGGNEKLFF. DNA for the CDR3: TGTGCCAGCAGCTTATGGGCAGGGGGTAATGAAAAACTGTTTTTT.

This clonotype showed up many times. The chain is built from TRBV5-1 and TRBJ2-5, with TRBD2 matching over 7 bases. CDR3 length: 14 residues. Germline V lookup: CDR1 SGHRS, CDR2 YFSETQ. V was clipped by 2 bases and J by 4 bases; unmatched bases: 5. The CDR3 nucleotides are TGCGCCAGCAGCTTAACGACTAGCCCAGAGACCCAGTACTTC. It specifies CASSLTTSPETQYF.

There are many counts of this clonotype. The chain joins TRBV2 to TRBJ1-2; D gene unclear. CDR3 length: 14 residues. Trimming left V 5 bases short and J 3 bases short, with 13 bases between. Germline-derived CDR1 and CDR2 are SNHLY and FYNNEI. The CDR3: CASSSGNVYYGYTF. The CDR3 DNA follows: TGTGCCAGCAGTTCGGGGAATGTTTACTATGGCTACACCTTC. The entire variable domain, with the rest obtained from reference TRBV2 and TRBJ1-2, is as follows: EPEVTQTPSHQVTQMGQEVILRCVPISNHLYFYWYRQILGQKVEFLVSFYNNEISEKSEIFDDQFSVERPDGSNFTLKIRSTKLEDSAMYFCASSSGNVYYGYTFGSGTRLTVV.

This clonotype was seen a handful of times. The chain joins TRBV28 to TRBJ2-5; TRBD2 might be the D (6 bases). V was shortened by 3 bases and J by 2 bases, with 10 bases between the two germline ends. In germline, CDR1 is MDHEN, CDR2 SYDVKM. The CDR3 consists of 14 residues. CDR3 amino acids: CASSFTGVQETQYF. In DNA, the CDR3 is TGTGCCAGCAGTTTTACGGGGGTTCAAGAGACCCAGTACTTC.

This clonotype occurred many times. V gene TRBV3-1 combines with J gene TRBJ2-7; unclear D gene. V shed 0 bases and J shed 4 bases, with 4 bases lying between them. The CDR3 contains 12 residues. Per germline, CDR1 LGHDT and CDR2 YNNKEL (reference sequence). The DNA of the CDR3 is TGTGCCAGCAGCCAAGACCGGTACGAGCAGTACTTC. This gives the protein CASSQDRYEQYF.

This clonotype has ten or more counts. The V gene is TRBV12-3 or TRBV12-4, the J gene TRBJ2-7; D gene ambiguous. The CDR3 length is 16 residues. V shed 3 bases and J shed 1 base, with 16 bases lying between them. The CDR3 sequence: CASSFSGPTLSYEQYF. The CDR3 region has the DNA TGTGCCAGCAGTTTCTCTGGGCCGACCCTTTCCTACGAGCAGTACTTC.

CDR3 protein: CSVEGPHTF. CDR3 nucleotide sequence: TGCAGCGTTGAGGGCCCTCACACCTTC. V and J are TRBV29-1 and TRBJ1-2; unclear D gene. Germline CDR1 is SQVTM and CDR2 is ANQGSEA. V lost 3 bases to trimming and J lost 12 bases, with 8 bases between them. The CDR3 totals 9 residues.

Of note for this clonotype: Because the CDR3's place on the DNA is in doubt, the DNA is left out and the CDR3 is given as listed by TCRdb. The gene calls are TRBV20-1 and TRBJ2-7; the table's D call TRBD2 went unverified against the DNA. Both ends counted, the CDR3 spans 24 residues. The germline gives CDR1 DFQATT, CDR2 SNEGSKA (reference sequence). The CDR3 reads CSARTNRDQPQHFGDGTVSYEQYF.

As DNA, the CDR3 is TGCAGCGTTGAACAGGGGGCCTCCCAAGCTTTCTTT. It is translated as CSVEQGASQAFF. This chain joins TRBV29-1 and TRBJ1-1, with 8 bases lining up with TRBD1. CDR3 length equals 12 residues. Germline V lookup: CDR1 SQVTM, CDR2 ANQGSEA. Trimming removed 2 bases from V and 9 bases from J; junction bases left unmatched: 5.

This clonotype was seen only once. Mismatch with germline at one junction end may stem from a read error. As DNA, the CDR3 is TGCGCCAGCAGCATTGACAGATACGGCACAGATACGCAGTATTTT. Protein: CASSIDRYGTDTQYF. The chain has TRBV5-8 and TRBJ2-3; perhaps TRBD1 as D (5 bases). The germline V gene encodes CDR1 SGHTS and CDR2 YDEGEE. This CDR3 spans 15 amino acids.

Concerning this clonotype: Since a much larger clone is just one base distant, this may be a read error. The CDR3 end shows no conserved phenylalanine or tryptophan, and so a read error is likely. The chain has TRBV13 and TRBJ1-1; D gene uncertain. The CDR3 contains 15 residues. Germline V gene sequence: CDR1 PRHDT, CDR2 FYEKMQ (reference sequence). Trimming took off 0 bases at V and 5 bases at J, with 13 bases between the two ends. CDR3 protein: CASSLGQEVVTEAFY. The CDR3 DNA reads TGTGCCAGCAGCTTAGGTCAGGAGGTGGTTACTGAAGCTTTCTAT.

A remark on this clonotype: Just one base apart from a much larger clone, this may be a read error. The J gene is TRBJ2-7, the V gene TRBV20-1, with 13 bases lining up with TRBD2. Germline CDR1 is DFQATT and CDR2 is SNEGSKA (reference sequence). The CDR3 has 15 residues. The CDR3 bases are TGCAGCGCCCTTCGACTAGCGGGAGGCTCCTACGAGCAGTACTTC. Amino acids: CSALRLAGGSYEQYF.

This clonotype was picked up many times. The V and J genes are TRBV25-1 and TRBJ1-1; no clear D. The V end lost 1 base, the J end lost 5 bases, and 11 bases lay between the germline ends. Germline lookup yields CDR1 MGHDK and CDR2 SYGVNS. CDR3 size: 14 residues. The CDR3 nucleotides read TGTGCCAGCAGTGAATCGAGAGTGGGGACTGAAGCTTTCTTT. Protein product: CASSESRVGTEAFF.

In its sample, this clonotype was seen once. The chain uses TRBV19 and TRBJ1-1; 8 bases fit TRBD1. Germline CDR1 is LNHDA and CDR2 is SQIVND (reference sequence). This CDR3 comprises 16 residues. V lost 11 bases to trimming and J lost 0 bases; unmatched junction nucleotides: 14. The CDR3 here is CAWSVSRTGMNTEAFF. The CDR3 nucleotides read TGTGCCTGGAGCGTTTCTCGGACAGGGATGAACACTGAAGCTTTCTTT.

This clonotype was found many times. The chain employs TRBV7-2 and TRBJ1-2; 9 bases line up with TRBD1. The CDR3 covers 14 residues. The germline CDR1 and CDR2 sequences are SGHTA and FQGNSA. Germline trimming cut 4 bases from V and 8 bases from J; bases unmatched to any gene: 8. The CDR3 DNA sequence: TGTGCCAGCAGCTCGAAGGGGACAGGGCCAGGCTACACCTTC. Translation: CASSSKGTGPGYTF. Full variable domain (missing parts from reference TRBV7-2 and TRBJ1-2): GAGVSQSPSNKVTEKGKDVELRCDPISGHTALYWYRQSLGQGLEFLIYFQGNSAPDKSGLPSDRFSAERTGGSVSTLTIQRTQQEDSAVYLCASSSKGTGPGYTFGSGTRLTVV.